This T cell receptor (beta chain) was sequenced for a study of radiotherapy plus CTLA-4 blockade in lung cancer. Study at large: Objective responses occurred in around 18% of patients; 31% had disease control. General observations from the study: It was early blood T cell clone dynamics, with interferon-beta, that reportedly best predicted response. Blood TCR clones of tumor origin expanded after radiotherapy plus ipilimumab.

The method was immunoSEQ multiplex PCR; TCRdb's version includes in-frame clones alone and lacks a portion of them. Of 80,000 or so clones listed, less than 85% are singletons. Focal radiation was given together with CTLA-4 blockade (ipilimumab) to patients with chemo-refractory metastatic non-small-cell lung cancer. The ends were cut back, 6 bases at V and 8 bases at J, with 16 bases in the middle. The CDR3 is made up of 14 amino acids. Germline CDR1 is LNHDA and CDR2 is SQIVND (reference sequence). Comment on this clone: Its antigen remains unidentified.

The chain couples TRBV19 to TRBJ1-4; tentatively, D is TRBD1 (5 bases). This sequence originates from a human donor with non-small cell lung cancer who had stable disease on radiotherapy plus ipilimumab. This specimen consisted of peripheral blood, obtained from a patient treated with radiotherapy plus ipilimumab. The CDR3 region has the DNA TGTGCCAGTAGGCCGCAGGGATACGACGAAAAACTGTTTTTT. Residues: CASRPQGYDEKLFF.